The TCR beta chain described here comes from a study of T-cell reconstitution after alpha-beta-depleted transplantation in children. Findings and caveats of the study: Expanded graft clones numbering several hundred reportedly gave rise to alpha-beta T cells about two months after transplant. T-cell counts and diversity at one year following transplant were attributed mainly to newly produced T cells. Several patients had high TCRbeta diversity at day 60; it came from surviving recipient T cells and thymic progenitors.

This clonotype occurred a few times. Its specificity is not known. Germline values: CDR1 SGHAT, CDR2 FQNNGV. V gave up 0 bases and J gave up 10 bases; unmatched junction bases: 8. CDR3 length: 15 amino acids. Preparation of the TCRbeta library involved a method that used unique molecular identifiers. MiXCR was run by TCRdb on the PCR reads, yielding one entry per CDR3 protein. The repertoire consists of some 550,000 distinct CDR3 sequences, with roughly 23% occurring once and the leading ten covering 13% to 15%. V gene TRBV11-2 combines with J gene TRBJ2-1, with 8 positions matching TRBD2. This sequence originates from a boy younger than two who had a stem cell transplant for acute myeloid leukemia, so the T cells may come from the graft donor. Sequences were derived from PBMCs, mostly from graft donor cells, sampled 360 days after TCRalphabeta/CD19-depleted stem cell transplant. The CDR3 region has the DNA TGTGCCAGCAGCTTAGAACGGGGGGGGCTCAACGAGCAGTTCTTC. Translating it yields CASSLERGGLNEQFF.